This T cell receptor beta chain is from a study of T cells after yellow fever vaccination. Study context: Preparation of fractions with low cell numbers was performed using SMART-Seq v4 Ultra Low Input. Broader study findings: Only a small proportion of the clonotypes turned up in both the CD4 and the CD8 compartments, likely arising from convergent recombination. Boosting was followed by the reappearance of most primary-vaccination clones (about 96% CD4, more than 70% CD8).

Concerning this clonotype: Its antigen is not known.

TCR cDNA, made by 5'RACE template switching, carried an added universal primer site and UMIs. TCRdb reprocessed the 5' RACE reads via MiXCR and lists one record per CDR3 protein. The table records roughly 99,000 distinct CDR3 sequences, roughly 5.2% of them present only once. The CDR3 length is 13 residues. Germline-derived CDR1 and CDR2 are SQVTM and ANQGSEA. After removal of 4 bases from V and 4 bases from J, the junction contained 3 bases not matched to a gene. The receptor's source is a man aged 18 to 29 who received the YFV17D yellow fever vaccine. The source was CD8+ T cells sorted from PBMCs, collected 10 days after the yellow fever booster vaccination. The chain couples TRBV29-1 to TRBJ2-1, with TRBD2 identical over 8 bases. CDR3 protein: CSVGLASYNEQFF. The CDR3 region has the DNA TGCAGCGTTGGACTAGCGAGTTACAATGAGCAGTTCTTC.